This T cell receptor beta chain stems from a study of CD8+ T cells in alopecia areata listed by TCRdb under 2018. Broadly, across the study: The treated patients took part in an open-label pilot trial in which moderate-to-severe alopecia areata was treated with oral tofacitinib at 5 to 10 mg twice daily. Patients received tofacitinib for 6 to 18 months and were then followed off drug for 6 months to check for delayed response and recurrence. In treated patients, disease severity was measured using the SALT score, which gives the percentage of scalp surface area affected. High-throughput TCRbeta sequencing was used to examine T cell clonal expansion in alopecia areata in both the C3H/HeJ mouse model and human patients. Human TCRbeta sequencing covered scalp tissue and sorted CD4+ and CD8+ peripheral blood T cells from patchy and totalis/universalis alopecia areata patients and healthy controls. Tofacitinib-treated patients had biopsies at baseline and at 4 and 24 weeks of treatment, with a later scalp biopsy in several patients. Scalp clonality was compared across normal scalp (n=4), patchy alopecia areata scalp (n=8), and alopecia totalis/universalis scalp (n=8). RNA was obtained with the PAXgene miRNA kit for fixed scalp, the miRNeasy kit for PBMCs, and the RNeasy kit for mouse skin. immunoSEQ multiplex PCR using 35 Vbeta forward primers and 13 Jbeta reverse primers was used to amplify TCRbeta CDR3 regions.

The library was prepared using the immunoSEQ multiplex PCR assay. RNA was extracted from all samples and reverse transcribed into cDNA, which served as template for TCR sequencing. SuperScript III was used to make first-strand cDNA, primed with a 2:1 mix of oligo-dT and random hexamers. Amplification bias was assessed with a synthetic immune receptor repertoire, and residual bias was removed computationally. The study's processing was this. After raw reads were preprocessed to remove errors, the CDR3 was defined following IMGT conventions as running from the conserved cysteine to phenylalanine. Clonality was calculated as 1 minus Shannon entropy normalized by log2 of the number of productive unique TCRs. CD4 or CD8 identity of scalp clones was inferred by cross-referencing scalp TCRbeta sequences with sorted blood CD4 and CD8 repertoires. TCRdb provides this immuneACCESS table in a form limited to in-frame rearrangements. Some clones are lacking; in checked studies, under half of them reflect an unresolved V gene, and why the rest are absent is not known. D and trimming were read from the DNA, whereas the V and J calls and clone size are those reported in that table. For this sample the table gives some 180,000 clones, of which 51% were detected only once. In total, the top ten clones hold about a tenth of the sample.

Taken with the paper, the label for treatment or condition translates to: oral pan-JAK inhibitor, 5-10 mg twice daily. From alopecia areata patients, peripheral blood was collected along with lesional scalp punch biopsies. PBMCs were separated by density centrifugation and stained for CD3, CD4 and CD8, after which CD4+ and CD8+ T cells were sorted on a FACSAria. Sequences SGHDT (CDR1) and YYEEEE (CDR2) are obtained from the germline V gene. There are 13 amino acids in the CDR3, from cysteine to phenylalanine inclusive. Here the CDR3 DNA is all that survives: 39 bases in frame from base 1. The V end loses 2 bases and the J end loses 2 bases, and a stretch of 6 bases separates them. Results the study describes overall, beyond this receptor: Compared with normal scalp, lesional scalp, particularly in alopecia totalis/universalis, had higher clonality and more expanded CD8+ clones, which suggests antigenic drive. Shared TCR sequences between patients were less evident than in mice, which may be partly attributable to HLA diversity in the patient population. Scalp clonality and the number of expanded CD8+ clones among the top 100 scalp clones were significantly decreased by tofacitinib. During tofacitinib treatment, many expanded lesional clones remained in scalp and blood, and this persistence may partly explain relapse after treatment is stopped. The treated cohort was small, with a single nonresponder, so links between baseline CD8+ expansion and response need larger studies. Resident alphabeta T cells in normal human skin are also sequenced, complicating scalp TCR repertoire analysis, unlike mouse skin dominated by gammadelta T cells.

About this clone: What this receptor recognizes is not known. Per-base quality was not reported, and no clone a single base away is much larger than it.

Here the chain combines TRBV5-6 and TRBJ2-3; a confident D gene designation cannot be given. The receptor was derived from a human donor with alopecia areata. Sequenced material: CD8+ T cells sorted from blood, taken around week 54, from a patient treated with tofacitinib. The nucleotides are TGTGCCAGCAGCTTCCCCTACACAGATACGCAGTATTTT. This encodes CASSFPYTDTQYF.